The 8 T cell receptor beta chains presented below share a single source sample, sequenced in a study of cytomegalovirus exposure and HLA in healthy donors (dated by TCRdb to 2016 to 2017). Preparation of the library involved the immunoSEQ multiplex PCR assay. A mixture of 60 forward primers for TCR Vbeta segments and 13 reverse primers for TCR Jbeta segments was used in the multiplex PCR. TCRdb limited this immuneACCESS table to in-frame rearrangements with V and J called. A share of clones is missing; checked studies link under half to unresolved V genes, and the rest is unexplained. The sample's clone listing holds about 130,000 clones. Over 2% of the sample comes from the top ten. Sequenced input: PBMCs. These receptors all come from a man aged 40-50 years in good health and CMV-seronegative.

The chain recombines TRBV19 with TRBJ2-2, with D unresolved. Between the trimmed V and J ends, which lost 5 bases and 4 bases, there was a span of 14 bases. The CDR3 spans 15 residues. Germline V gives CDR1 LNHDA, CDR2 SQIVND (reference sequence). The CDR3 DNA follows: TGTGCCAGTAGTCCACGGCGGCCGGGCACCGGGGAGCTGTTTTTT. Translated: CASSPRRPGTGELFF.

This CDR3 is CASSLRLGPANTGELFF. Written as DNA, the CDR3 is TGTGCCAGCAGTCTTAGATTGGGGCCGGCTAACACCGGGGAGCTGTTTTTT. The chain combines TRBV11-2 with TRBJ2-2; a weak D match, TRBD1 (5 bases). The V gene's germline CDR1 is SGHAT and CDR2 FQNNGV. Trimming removed 6 bases from V and 2 bases from J, with 19 bases in between. This CDR3 is 17 amino acids long.

DNA of the CDR3: TGTGCCATCACCACAGGTTTTGTTGGGTACTTC. As protein: CAITTGFVGYF. This chain connects TRBV10-3 to TRBJ2-7; D perhaps matches TRBD1 (5 bases). The germline V gene encodes CDR1 ENHRY and CDR2 SYGVKD. CDR3 length: 11 amino acids. V lost 7 bases to trimming and J lost 12 bases, with 16 bases between them.

This chain connects TRBV5-1 to TRBJ2-1; 12 nucleotides line up with TRBD2. Germline lookup yields CDR1 SGHRS and CDR2 YFSETQ. With 5 bases clipped from V and 9 bases from J, the junction kept 12 bases outside the gene matches. The CDR3 is made up of 16 amino acids. The chain's CDR3 is CASSFATSGRLSEQFF. The CDR3 nucleotides are TGCGCCAGCAGTTTTGCGACTAGCGGGAGATTAAGTGAGCAGTTCTTC.

The gene calls are TRBV7-9 and TRBJ2-4, with D possibly being TRBD2 (6 bases). CDR1 is SEHNR, CDR2 FQNEAQ, per germline (reference sequence). V lost 5 bases and J 0 bases, leaving 14 bases between the germline ends. The CDR3 runs 16 residues. The CDR3 loop reads CASSDRREIAKNIQYF. CDR3 sequence (DNA): TGTGCCAGCAGCGATCGGAGGGAAATAGCCAAAAACATTCAGTACTTC.

The chain recombines TRBV5-1 with TRBJ2-3; D might be TRBD2 (6 bases). The CDR3 covers 14 residues. V was trimmed by 3 bases and J by 6 bases, leaving 14 bases between them. The germline V gene has CDR1 SGHRS and CDR2 YFSETQ. The CDR3 DNA sequence: TGCGCCAGCAGCTCCGCCGGACTACAGGATACGCAGTATTTT. Translating gives CASSSAGLQDTQYF.

The chain carries TRBV6-6 and TRBJ2-5; D is possibly TRBD1 (6 bases). Germline CDR1 MNHNY, CDR2 SVGAGI (reference sequence). V lost 7 bases and J lost 6, with 12 bases in between. This CDR3 spans 12 amino acids. Written as DNA, the CDR3 is TGTGCCAGCAATTCAGGGGCCAAGACCCAGTACTTC. Translating gives CASNSGAKTQYF.

The chain employs TRBV29-1 and TRBJ2-2; TRBD2 matches at 8 bases. Germline V gene lookup returns CDR1 SQVTM and CDR2 ANQGSEA. The CDR3 length is 14 residues. V lost 7 bases, J lost 6 bases, and 10 bases stayed unmatched. This CDR3 is CSGSPSGPAGELFF. In DNA, the CDR3 is TGCAGCGGGAGCCCTAGCGGGCCCGCCGGGGAGCTGTTTTTT.